Listed below are T cell receptor beta chains from one sample, sequenced in a study of siplizumab effects on memory and regulatory T cells. Sequenced by immunoSEQ multiplex PCR; TCRdb stores in-frame clones only, minus some. Counted here are more than 95,000 clones, more than 85% occurring once; the ten biggest clones make up roughly 0.62%. The sequencing input was Tregs sorted from blood. These receptors all come from a human donor in good health. Each CDR3 is given with its conserved first and last residue. The order of the fields is clone size, J gene, V gene, D gene, CDR3 protein, CDR3 DNA. D genes are given only for firm matches. Some rows mark clone size as missing; the rest say once, few, many or name a class of expanded clone.

abundance: NA; j_gene: TRBJ1-2; v_gene: TRBV7-9; d_gene: NA; CDR3aa: CASSLVGTPTYGYTF; CDR3nt: TGTGCCAGCAGCTTAGTCGGCACACCGACCTATGGCTACACCTTC
abundance: NA; j_gene: TRBJ1-3; v_gene: TRBV7-8; d_gene: NA; CDR3aa: CASSLVLTSSGNTIYF; CDR3nt: TGTGCCAGCAGCTTAGTCCTGACAAGCTCTGGAAACACCATATATTTT
abundance: NA; j_gene: TRBJ1-2; v_gene: TRBV6-6; d_gene: NA; CDR3aa: CASSYWAGDSNYGYTF; CDR3nt: TGTGCCAGCAGTTACTGGGCGGGGGATAGCAACTATGGCTACACCTTC
abundance: NA; j_gene: TRBJ2-5; v_gene: TRBV27; d_gene: NA; CDR3aa: CASSFGPKQETQYF; CDR3nt: TGTGCCAGCAGTTTTGGGCCGAAGCAAGAGACCCAGTACTTC
abundance: NA; j_gene: TRBJ1-6; v_gene: TRBV18; d_gene: NA; CDR3aa: CASSPNPLGLTNSPLHF; CDR3nt: TGTGCCAGCTCACCTAATCCTCTGGGACTGACGAATTCACCCCTCCACTTT
abundance: NA; j_gene: TRBJ1-5; v_gene: TRBV6-6; d_gene: NA; CDR3aa: CASSTREGLNQPQHF; CDR3nt: TGTGCCAGCAGTACCCGGGAGGGCCTAAATCAGCCCCAGCATTTT
abundance: once; j_gene: TRBJ1-5; v_gene: TRBV7-9; d_gene: NA; CDR3aa: CASSTGIHSNQPQHF; CDR3nt: TGTGCCAGCAGTACAGGGATCCATAGCAATCAGCCCCAGCATTTT
abundance: NA; j_gene: TRBJ2-2; v_gene: TRBV11-3; d_gene: NA; CDR3aa: CASSPSLAGELFF; CDR3nt: TGTGCCAGCAGCCCATCACTAGCCGGGGAGCTGTTTTTT
abundance: NA; j_gene: TRBJ2-7; v_gene: TRBV30; d_gene: TRBD2; CDR3aa: CAWSGGDYEQYF; CDR3nt: TGTGCCTGGAGCGGGGGGGACTACGAGCAGTACTTC
abundance: NA; j_gene: TRBJ2-3; v_gene: TRBV5-4; d_gene: TRBD2; CDR3aa: CASRGTSPDTQYF; CDR3nt: TGTGCCAGCAGGGGGACTAGCCCAGATACGCAGTATTTT
abundance: NA; j_gene: TRBJ1-2; v_gene: TRBV9; d_gene: NA; CDR3aa: CASSGLGQNYGYTF; CDR3nt: TGTGCCAGCAGCGGTCTCGGGCAAAACTATGGCTACACCTTC
abundance: NA; j_gene: TRBJ1-2; v_gene: TRBV30; d_gene: NA; CDR3aa: CAWSVRGTVGGYTF; CDR3nt: TGTGCCTGGAGTGTACGTGGGACCGTAGGTGGCTACACCTTC
abundance: NA; j_gene: TRBJ2-5; v_gene: TRBV18; d_gene: NA; CDR3aa: CASSELNHQETQYF; CDR3nt: TGTGCCAGCTCCGAACTCAACCACCAAGAGACCCAGTACTTC
abundance: NA; j_gene: TRBJ1-3; v_gene: TRBV10-3; d_gene: NA; CDR3aa: CAISEPQRGNTIYF; CDR3nt: TGTGCCATCAGTGAGCCCCAGCGGGGAAACACCATATATTTT
abundance: NA; j_gene: TRBJ2-7; v_gene: TRBV7-9; d_gene: TRBD2; CDR3aa: CASSLGLSGRGDEQYF; CDR3nt: TGTGCCAGCAGTCTTGGACTTAGCGGGAGGGGGGACGAGCAGTACTTC
abundance: NA; j_gene: TRBJ1-4; v_gene: TRBV6-1; d_gene: TRBD1; CDR3aa: CASMWAGGKKLFF; CDR3nt: TGTGCCAGCATGTGGGCAGGGGGGAAAAAACTGTTTTTT
abundance: NA; j_gene: TRBJ2-7; v_gene: TRBV2; d_gene: NA; CDR3aa: CASSDQGIYEQYF; CDR3nt: TGTGCCAGCAGTGACCAGGGTATTTACGAGCAGTACTTC
abundance: NA; j_gene: TRBJ2-3; v_gene: TRBV18; d_gene: TRBD2; CDR3aa: CASSPPTSGSADTQYF; CDR3nt: TGTGCCAGCTCACCACCAACTAGCGGGAGCGCAGATACGCAGTATTTT
abundance: NA; j_gene: TRBJ2-7; v_gene: TRBV18; d_gene: NA; CDR3aa: CASSPRVPSDEQYF; CDR3nt: TGTGCCAGCTCACCCCGGGTTCCCTCGGACGAGCAGTACTTC
abundance: NA; j_gene: TRBJ2-7; v_gene: TRBV18; d_gene: TRBD2; CDR3aa: CASSHTSGSPPAYEQYF; CDR3nt: TGTGCCAGCTCACACACTAGCGGGAGCCCCCCTGCCTACGAGCAGTACTTC
abundance: NA; j_gene: TRBJ1-5; v_gene: TRBV25-1; d_gene: TRBD1; CDR3aa: CASSQTGKGQPQHF; CDR3nt: TGTGCCAGCAGCCAGACAGGGAAGGGTCAGCCCCAGCATTTT
abundance: NA; j_gene: TRBJ2-1; v_gene: TRBV14; d_gene: NA; CDR3aa: CASSQELRNEQFF; CDR3nt: TGTGCCAGCAGCCAGGAGCTCCGGAATGAGCAGTTCTTC
abundance: NA; j_gene: TRBJ1-4; v_gene: TRBV6-5; d_gene: TRBD1; CDR3aa: CASRPGGRPNEKLFF; CDR3nt: TGTGCCAGCAGACCAGGGGGCAGGCCTAATGAAAAACTGTTTTTT
abundance: NA; j_gene: TRBJ2-3; v_gene: TRBV10-3; d_gene: NA; CDR3aa: CATRGPLSTDTQYF; CDR3nt: TGTGCCACCCGAGGTCCACTTAGCACAGATACGCAGTATTTT
abundance: NA; j_gene: TRBJ1-3; v_gene: TRBV6-5; d_gene: NA; CDR3aa: CASSYFRGSGNTIYF; CDR3nt: TGTGCCAGCAGTTACTTCCGGGGATCTGGAAACACCATATATTTT
abundance: NA; j_gene: TRBJ2-6; v_gene: TRBV6-1; d_gene: TRBD1; CDR3aa: CASSATGTGVSGANVLTF; CDR3nt: TGTGCCAGCAGTGCGACCGGGACAGGGGTATCTGGGGCCAACGTCCTGACTTTC
abundance: NA; j_gene: TRBJ2-1; v_gene: TRBV5-6; d_gene: TRBD2; CDR3aa: CASLLAGVTHNEQFF; CDR3nt: TGTGCCAGCTTATTGGCGGGAGTCACACACAATGAGCAGTTCTTC
abundance: NA; j_gene: TRBJ1-3; v_gene: TRBV19; d_gene: NA; CDR3aa: CASSRQLSGNTIYF; CDR3nt: TGTGCCAGTAGTAGACAGCTCTCTGGAAACACCATATATTTT
abundance: NA; j_gene: TRBJ2-5; v_gene: TRBV5-1; d_gene: TRBD1; CDR3aa: CASSFRDRGGETQYF; CDR3nt: TGCGCCAGCAGCTTCCGGGACAGGGGGGGAGAGACCCAGTACTTC
abundance: NA; j_gene: TRBJ2-7; v_gene: TRBV19; d_gene: TRBD2; CDR3aa: CASSIKGLARQYF; CDR3nt: TGTGCCAGTAGTATAAAGGGACTAGCAAGGCAGTACTTC
abundance: NA; j_gene: TRBJ1-1; v_gene: TRBV4-3; d_gene: TRBD1; CDR3aa: CASSRGQGNTEAFF; CDR3nt: TGCGCCAGCAGCCGCGGACAGGGCAATACTGAAGCTTTCTTT
abundance: NA; j_gene: TRBJ2-7; v_gene: TRBV9; d_gene: TRBD2; CDR3aa: CASSAGTSWYEQYF; CDR3nt: TGTGCCAGCAGCGCTGGGACTAGTTGGTACGAGCAGTACTTC
abundance: NA; j_gene: TRBJ2-2; v_gene: TRBV5-1; d_gene: TRBD1; CDR3aa: CASSWTGGTGELFF; CDR3nt: TGCGCCAGCAGCTGGACAGGGGGCACCGGGGAGCTGTTTTTT
abundance: NA; j_gene: TRBJ1-2; v_gene: TRBV10-3; d_gene: NA; CDR3aa: CAISEQIGPYGYTF; CDR3nt: TGTGCCATCAGTGAGCAGATCGGTCCGTATGGCTACACCTTC
abundance: NA; j_gene: TRBJ2-1; v_gene: TRBV10-3; d_gene: TRBD2; CDR3aa: CAISTSGGVGNEQFF; CDR3nt: TGTGCCATCAGTACTAGCGGGGGGGTTGGTAATGAGCAGTTCTTC
abundance: NA; j_gene: TRBJ1-1; v_gene: TRBV14; d_gene: NA; CDR3aa: CASSQDGVQGRGSTEAFF; CDR3nt: TGTGCCAGCAGCCAAGATGGTGTGCAGGGGAGAGGATCCACTGAAGCTTTCTTT
abundance: NA; j_gene: TRBJ1-5; v_gene: TRBV27; d_gene: TRBD1; CDR3aa: CASSLQGARQPQHF; CDR3nt: TGTGCCAGCAGTTTGCAGGGGGCGCGACAGCCCCAGCATTTT
abundance: NA; j_gene: TRBJ1-1; v_gene: TRBV18; d_gene: NA; CDR3aa: CASSGGVNTEAFF; CDR3nt: TGTGCCAGTTCTGGGGGGGTGAACACTGAAGCTTTCTTT
abundance: NA; j_gene: TRBJ2-1; v_gene: TRBV6-1; d_gene: TRBD2; CDR3aa: CASSEWGLAGGDYNEQFF; CDR3nt: TGTGCCAGCAGTGAATGGGGACTAGCGGGAGGCGACTACAATGAGCAGTTCTTC
abundance: NA; j_gene: TRBJ1-6; v_gene: TRBV11-2; d_gene: NA; CDR3aa: CASSPLDRRDSPLHF; CDR3nt: TGTGCCAGCAGCCCACTAGACAGGAGGGACTCACCCCTCCACTTT
abundance: once; j_gene: TRBJ1-1; v_gene: TRBV9; d_gene: NA; CDR3aa: CASSVGALNTEAFF; CDR3nt: TGTGCCAGCAGCGTAGGAGCCCTGAACACTGAAGCTTTCTTT
abundance: NA; j_gene: TRBJ1-5; v_gene: TRBV30; d_gene: NA; CDR3aa: CAWSIRGGAGNQPQHF; CDR3nt: TGTGCCTGGAGCATCCGCGGGGGCGCAGGCAATCAGCCCCAGCATTTT
abundance: once; j_gene: TRBJ1-5; v_gene: TRBV2; d_gene: NA; CDR3aa: CASRHYSNQPQHF; CDR3nt: TGTGCGAGCCGGCATTATAGCAATCAGCCCCAGCATTTT
abundance: once; j_gene: TRBJ2-6; v_gene: TRBV14; d_gene: NA; CDR3aa: CASSPRLNSGANVLTF; CDR3nt: TGTGCCAGCAGCCCTCGACTGAACTCTGGGGCCAACGTCCTGACTTTC
abundance: few; j_gene: TRBJ1-5; v_gene: TRBV30; d_gene: NA; CDR3aa: CAWGDGYSNQPQHF; CDR3nt: TGTGCCTGGGGGGACGGCTATAGCAATCAGCCCCAGCATTTT
abundance: NA; j_gene: TRBJ2-2; v_gene: TRBV6-1; d_gene: NA; CDR3aa: CASSEQGTGELFF; CDR3nt: TGTGCCAGCAGTGAACAGGGCACCGGGGAGCTGTTTTTT
abundance: NA; j_gene: TRBJ2-3; v_gene: TRBV4-2; d_gene: TRBD2; CDR3aa: CASSQDQGSGGLGITDTQYF; CDR3nt: TGTGCCAGCAGCCAAGATCAAGGTAGCGGGGGGCTGGGCATTACAGATACGCAGTATTTT
abundance: NA; j_gene: TRBJ1-1; v_gene: TRBV29-1; d_gene: NA; CDR3aa: CSVRAQLNTEAFF; CDR3nt: TGCAGCGTCCGGGCGCAGCTGAACACTGAAGCTTTCTTT
abundance: NA; j_gene: TRBJ2-4; v_gene: TRBV2; d_gene: NA; CDR3aa: CASSLTRANIQYF; CDR3nt: TGTGCCAGCAGCCTGACTAGGGCAAACATTCAGTACTTC